This T cell receptor (beta chain) was recorded in a study of shared clonotypes between healthy human individuals. Overall study results and limits: In this cohort, only blood was sampled, and tissue repertoires likely differ.

As for this clone: Antigen: not known.

Generated by immunoSEQ multiplex PCR, the TCRdb table keeps only in-frame clones and is missing some. This repertoire shows about 320,000 clones, about nine tenths found once; its top ten account for roughly 16%. The ends lost 2 bases at V and 8 bases at J; junction bases unmatched: 7. The CDR3 extends over 13 amino acids. From germline, CDR1 is SGHNT and CDR2 YYREEE (reference sequence). Sequencing was done on a sample of memory CD8+ T cells sorted from blood. The subset: CD45RO+ cells pooled with CCR7-negative TemRA cells. This TCR was recovered from a man between 18 and 35 years old in good health. The chain links TRBV5-4 to TRBJ2-7, with 7 positions matching TRBD1. Here the CDR3 reads CASSFGTDSKQYF. The CDR3 DNA reads TGTGCCAGCAGCTTCGGGACAGATTCGAAGCAGTACTTC. The complete variable domain, with remaining parts taken from reference TRBV5-4 and TRBJ2-7, reads ETGVTQSPTHLIKTRGQQVTLRCSSQSGHNTVSWYQQALGQGPQFIFQYYREEENGRGNFPPRFSGLQFPNYSSELNVNALELDDSALYLCASSFGTDSKQYFGPGTRLTVT.